One and the same sample provided the 10 T cell receptor beta chains below, sequenced in a study of regulatory T cells in long-lasting Graves disease. Construction of TCR beta libraries relied on iRepertoire HTBI primers and on Arm-PCR targeting CDR3 regions. TCRdb itself ran the multiplex PCR reads through MiXCR, one entry per CDR3 protein. This repertoire shows hundreds of thousands of distinct CDR3 sequences, about 20% found once; its top ten account for less than 30%. The time point here: persistent/refractory GD, antithyroid drugs over 5 years with positive TRAb. Researchers made the TCR library from RNA that was extracted from PBMCs. The sample was peripheral blood mononuclear cells (PBMCs), taken when the disease was refractory, from a patient treated with antithyroid drugs. These receptors came from a female donor with Graves disease.

This chain joins TRBV29-1 and TRBJ2-3, with a tentative D call TRBD2 (6 bases). Germline V gene lookup returns CDR1 SQVTM and CDR2 ANQGSEA. This CDR3 has 13 amino acids. Trimming cost V 3 bases and J 5 bases, with 12 bases left between them. The CDR3 here is CSVESGFGDTQYF. As DNA, the CDR3 is TGCAGCGTTGAGAGCGGGTTTGGAGATACGCAGTATTTT.

In this sample, this clonotype turned up many times. The rearrangement joins TRBV3-1 to TRBJ2-7; possibly TRBD2 for D (5 bases). Germline values: CDR1 LGHDT, CDR2 YNNKEL (reference sequence). This CDR3 is built from 13 residues. Trimming left V 3 bases short and J 2 bases short, with 8 bases between. In nucleotides, the CDR3 is TGTGCCAGCAGCCAGGCGGGTACCTACGAGCAGTACTTC. It encodes CASSQAGTYEQYF.

Ten or more counts support this clonotype. The CDR3 is CASSVGATGGQPQHF. CDR3 DNA: TGTGCCAGCAGCGTAGGCGCGACAGGGGGTCAGCCCCAGCATTTT. V gene TRBV9 combines with J gene TRBJ1-5, with 9 bases fitting TRBD1. After removal of 0 bases from V and 6 bases from J, the junction contained 4 bases not matched to a gene. Germline V gives CDR1 SGDLS, CDR2 YYNGEE. The length of the CDR3 is 15 residues.

This clonotype turned up a few times. The chain couples TRBV5-1 to TRBJ1-2; no definite D call. This CDR3 is built from 12 residues. In germline, CDR1 is SGHRS, CDR2 YFSETQ. The ends were cut back, 4 bases at V and 8 bases at J, with 12 bases in the middle. The CDR3 nucleotides read TGCGCCAGCAGCGCCTCGGTTGGGGGCTACACCTTC. Its protein product is CASSASVGGYTF.

This clonotype has just a few counts. The chain is built from TRBV7-9 and TRBJ2-7; the match to TRBD2 covers 8 bases. With V trimmed by 5 bases and J by 3 bases, 12 bases remained unmatched. Germline loops: CDR1 SEHNR, CDR2 FQNEAQ (reference sequence). The CDR3 is 16 residues long. The CDR3 coding sequence is TGTGCCAGCAGCAAGAATCGACTAGCGATCAACTACGAGCAGTACTTC. It codes for CASSKNRLAINYEQYF.

As to this clonotype: A much larger clone lies one base from this, so it may be a read error. The conserved final phenylalanine or tryptophan is absent from the CDR3, which likely points to a read error. The chain carries TRBV5-5 and TRBJ2-5; 7 bases fit TRBD1. The CDR3 extends over 13 amino acids. V shed 3 bases, J shed 3 bases, and the junction held 2 bases outside the gene matches. Germline V gene data show CDR1 as SGHKS and CDR2 as YYEKEE (reference sequence). Here the CDR3 reads CASSSQGKETQYL. The CDR3 DNA reads TGTGCCAGCAGCTCACAGGGGAAAGAGACCCAGTACCTC.

This clonotype was counted many times. The rearrangement uses TRBV10-3 and TRBJ2-7; D unresolved. Deletions cut 2 bases from V and 2 bases from J, with 7 bases between. Germline-derived CDR1 and CDR2 are ENHRY and SYGVKD. The CDR3 length is 13 residues. CDR3 nucleotide sequence: TGTGCCATCAGTGAGGGCAGCACCTACGAGCAGTACTTC. Its translation is CAISEGSTYEQYF.

The table lists this clonotype with a few counts. This sequence joins TRBV20-1 and TRBJ2-5, with D perhaps TRBD2 (6 bases). Trimming removed 3 bases at V and 1 base at J, with 15 bases between. CDR1 and CDR2 from the germline V gene are DFQATT and SNEGSKA (reference sequence). The CDR3 runs 15 residues. This CDR3 is CSASPSGWVQETQYF. DNA for the CDR3: TGCAGTGCTAGCCCCAGCGGGTGGGTCCAAGAGACCCAGTACTTC.

The sample holds many counts of this clonotype. The gene calls are TRBV20-1 and TRBJ1-5; tentative D call: TRBD1 (6 bases). This CDR3 has 13 residues. Per germline, CDR1 DFQATT and CDR2 SNEGSKA (reference sequence). Trimming stripped 3 bases from V and 5 bases from J, with 11 bases between. The CDR3 reads CSASYRDYQPQHF. The CDR3 DNA follows: TGCAGTGCTAGCTACAGGGACTATCAGCCCCAGCATTTT.

There are many counts of this clonotype. The CDR3 loop reads CASGLGGGSTGELFF. The CDR3 DNA reads TGTGCTAGTGGTTTGGGGGGGGGGAGCACCGGGGAGCTGTTTTTT. The rearrangement links TRBV12-5 to TRBJ2-2, with 7 nucleotides matching TRBD2. CDR3 length: 15 amino acids. V shed 1 base and J 4 bases; nucleotides not matched to a gene: 3. CDR1 and CDR2 from the germline V gene are LGHNT and FRNRAP.